This T cell receptor beta chain was recovered during a study of Graves' ophthalmopathy and Graves' hyperthyroidism (dated by TCRdb to 2017 to 2018). Background on the whole study: Hyperthyroidism was considered stable if no progression to ophthalmopathy occurred within 18 months of follow-up. The study used signatures of the TCR beta repertoire to tell Graves' ophthalmopathy apart from Graves' hyperthyroidism and to predict which patients would progress to ophthalmopathy. In total, 135 blood samples were TCR-sequenced: 40 to 45 ophthalmopathy, under 85 hyperthyroidism and roughly 17 hyperthyroidism-to-ophthalmopathy patients. To explore V-J signatures that distinguish ophthalmopathy from hyperthyroidism, a discovery set of around 100 patients was enrolled, made up of 40 to 45 with ophthalmopathy and under 65 with stable hyperthyroidism. An independent validation cohort was composed of about 20 hyperthyroidism patients and about 16 patients who later progressed from hyperthyroidism to ophthalmopathy. In roughly 6 hyperthyroidism patients, the T-cell repertoire of thyroid tissue was compared with the T-cell repertoire of blood. Following sampling, methimazole starting at 30 mg daily was administered to hyperthyroidism patients, and high-dose intravenous methylprednisolone was administered to ophthalmopathy patients.

From the cysteine through the phenylalanine, the CDR3 covers 14 amino acids. Only CDR3 DNA remains: 42 bases, in frame from the first base. Looking up the germline V gene yields CDR1 SGHRS and CDR2 YFSETQ. Hyperthyroidism patients were newly diagnosed, were aged 18 to 65 years, and had a disease duration under 2 months. Patients with other autoimmune diseases, uncontrolled infections, pregnancy or lactation were excluded from the study. Diagnosis was based on clinical symptoms, serum thyroxine, TRAb, thyroid ultrasound and orbital computed tomography. Trizol reagent was used to extract the total RNA, and its quality was then checked on an Agilent 2100 Bioanalyzer. What the study reported, not specific to this receptor: Sample size was not predetermined statistically, and investigators were not blinded to group allocation. In cross-validation, the 13-signature model distinguished ophthalmopathy from stable hyperthyroidism with around 86% sensitivity and approximately 81% specificity, while in the test set the corresponding values were roughly 80% and 75%. In validation, the model predicted ophthalmopathy progression with less than 71% sensitivity and roughly 72% specificity; roughly 12 predicted patients were CT-confirmed with GO in a median of around 6 months. Most expanded thyroid clonotypes with frequency above 0.001 were also detected in blood, suggesting blood repertoires may reflect the thyroid immune response.

For repertoire sequencing, TCR beta CDR3 regions were amplified from RNA transcripts. A first-round RT-PCR used HTBI primers with the Qiagen OneStep RT-PCR kit, followed by a second-round multiplex PCR, size selection and purification. The libraries underwent paired-end sequencing with 100 bp reads on an Illumina HiSeq2000. The published analysis was carried out like this. SOAPnuke was used to process the reads, removing any read that contained adapters or uncalled bases, had a mean Phred below 15, or lacked an exact match to the constant primer or identifier. High-quality paired reads were merged with COPE v1.2.5. Each unique nucleotide sequence was defined as a clonotype, and clonotypes were aligned to IMGT TRB V, D and J references with MiTCR v1.1. The analysis was limited to V-J combinations with a frequency above 0.0001, which together covered 99% to 99.2% of the repertoires. For each V-J combination, a TCR clonal expansion and chaos score was defined as F50 clonal expansion divided by the chaos observed in the TCRdist matrix. Features were reduced by Welch's t-statistics and random forest to around 13 V-J combinations, which fed a naive Bayes classifier. The similarity between thyroid and blood repertoires was quantified using the Morisita-Horn index. Starting from the raw public reads, TCRdb applied fastp trimming at Q25, assembled clones with MiXCR and retained in-frame beta chains. Entries that share a CDR3 protein sequence are merged under the most common genes and DNA. The V and J calls, along with clone size, are taken from TCRdb and not from the paper's own processing. The sample has around 1,200,000 distinct CDR3 sequences on record, roughly 35% of them singletons. The ten largest clones represent approximately 12% of the sample.

Notes on this clonotype: There is no known antigen for this receptor. One end of the junction does not line up with germline, which may come from a read error.

The sample taken for sequencing was peripheral blood or thyroid tissue (not recorded which). In this chain, TRBV5-1 is recombined with TRBJ2-5, with 7 bases matching TRBD1. The receptor was derived from an adult man with Graves' hyperthyroidism. CDR3 region: CASSQEGQRETQYF. The base sequence is TGTGCCAGCAGCCAAGAGGGACAGAGGGAGACCCAGTACTTC.